This entry features one T cell receptor (beta chain) sequence. For both chains, the TCRalpha and TCRbeta cDNA went through two nested PCRs of approximately 16 and 10 cycles. TCRdb re-called the 5' RACE reads, yielding one record per CDR3 amino acid sequence without DNA. Its table lists roughly 100,000 distinct CDR3 sequences. This record belongs to a study of monozygotic twins with inflammatory bowel disease. Whole-blood RNA isolation (total RNA) proceeded without T cell sorting. The CDR3 extends over 21 amino acids. CDR1 is MNHEY and CDR2 is SVGEGT in the germline V gene. The material sequenced was blood. J is TRBJ2-2 and V is TRBV6-2 or TRBV6-3; with no DNA, the TCRdb D assignment of TRBD1 cannot be verified. The TCR was taken from a human donor with ulcerative colitis or Crohn's disease, or a healthy co-twin of an affected twin (not recorded which). CDR3 in amino acids: CASSYTSLTGGSAGATGELFF.